The rows below give T cell receptor beta chains drawn from one sample of a study of blood T cell repertoires in COVID-19. Sequencing used immunoSEQ multiplex PCR; TCRdb keeps in-frame clones, though not all of them. Of 150,000 to 200,000 clones in the sample, roughly 84% were seen once. The material sequenced was peripheral blood. These receptors were collected from a human donor in a cohort sampled during active COVID-19. The CDR3 runs from the conserved cysteine through the conserved F or W. D genes are given only for firm matches. The size entry is marked missing in some rows and otherwise reads once, few, many or a size class.

CDR3 DNA: TGTGCCAGTACTTTGCAGGGGGGTTTGGATCAGCCCCAGCATTTT
CDR3 protein: CASTLQGGLDQPQHF
D gene: TRBD1
J gene: TRBJ1-5
CDR3 length: 15
clone size: few
V gene: TRBV19

CDR3 DNA: TGTGCCAGCAGCTTGGGGACAGGGACCTACGAGCAGTACTTC
CDR3 protein: CASSLGTGTYEQYF
D gene: TRBD1
J gene: TRBJ2-7
CDR3 length: 14
clone size: .
V gene: TRBV5-4

CDR3 DNA: TGTGCCAGCAGCCTATCCGTGGCACTAGCGGGTTCTACCTACAATGAGCAGTTCTTC
CDR3 protein: CASSLSVALAGSTYNEQFF
D gene: TRBD2
J gene: TRBJ2-1
CDR3 length: 19
clone size: .
V gene: TRBV3-1/TRBV3-2

CDR3 DNA: TGCGCCAGCAGCTTGGAGGGGTTGAACACTGAAGCTTTCTTT
CDR3 protein: CASSLEGLNTEAFF
D gene: .
J gene: TRBJ1-1
CDR3 length: 14
clone size: .
V gene: TRBV5-1

CDR3 DNA: TGTGCCAGCAGTTTCGGGGGAGGCCTTGCGGGAGGGCCCACCCGCTCCTACAATGAGCAGTTCTTC
CDR3 protein: CASSFGGGLAGGPTRSYNEQFF
D gene: TRBD2
J gene: TRBJ2-1
CDR3 length: 22
clone size: .
V gene: TRBV27

CDR3 DNA: TGTGCCAGTAGTCCCGACAGGGGTGGGGGCTACACCTTC
CDR3 protein: CASSPDRGGGYTF
D gene: TRBD1
J gene: TRBJ1-2
CDR3 length: 13
clone size: .
V gene: TRBV19

CDR3 DNA: TGTGCCAGCAGTTATGGGCCCCCAACCCAGAATCAGCCCCAGCATTTT
CDR3 protein: CASSYGPPTQNQPQHF
D gene: .
J gene: TRBJ1-5
CDR3 length: 16
clone size: .
V gene: TRBV6-5

CDR3 DNA: TGTGCTAGGCCGGGGAGACGGACCTACGAGCAGTACTTC
CDR3 protein: CARPGRRTYEQYF
D gene: .
J gene: TRBJ2-7
CDR3 length: 13
clone size: .
V gene: TRBV12-5

CDR3 DNA: TGTGCCAGCAGTTATTACGGGGGGATTAATCAGCCCCAGCATTTT
CDR3 protein: CASSYYGGINQPQHF
D gene: .
J gene: TRBJ1-5
CDR3 length: 15
clone size: .
V gene: TRBV6-2/TRBV6-3

CDR3 DNA: TGTGCCAGCACTTCCACAGGGGGATCCGGAAACACCATATATTTT
CDR3 protein: CASTSTGGSGNTIYF
D gene: TRBD1
J gene: TRBJ1-3
CDR3 length: 15
clone size: .
V gene: TRBV6-5

CDR3 DNA: TGCGCCAGCAGCTTGGCTCTAAGGCGCGGGGCCACTGAAGCTTTCTTT
CDR3 protein: CASSLALRRGATEAFF
D gene: .
J gene: TRBJ1-1
CDR3 length: 16
clone size: .
V gene: TRBV5-1

CDR3 DNA: TGTGCCACCAGTGAAGGGACAGGGCTTGAAGCTTTCTTT
CDR3 protein: CATSEGTGLEAFF
D gene: TRBD1
J gene: TRBJ1-1
CDR3 length: 13
clone size: .
V gene: TRBV24-1

CDR3 DNA: TGTGCCACCGGGACAGGGGCATTGAACTATGGCTACACCTTC
CDR3 protein: CATGTGALNYGYTF
D gene: TRBD1
J gene: TRBJ1-2
CDR3 length: 14
clone size: .
V gene: TRBV10-3

CDR3 DNA: TGTGCCAGCAGCCTGGCCCACGAGCAGTACTTC
CDR3 protein: CASSLAHEQYF
D gene: .
J gene: TRBJ2-7
CDR3 length: 11
clone size: .
V gene: TRBV11-2

CDR3 DNA: TGTGCCATCAGTGAAAGGGGGAAAAGGGACACTGAAGCTTTCTTT
CDR3 protein: CAISERGKRDTEAFF
D gene: .
J gene: TRBJ1-1
CDR3 length: 15
clone size: .
V gene: TRBV10-3

CDR3 DNA: TGTGCCAGCAGCCAAGAAGGACTAGCGGGGTGGGAGCAGTACTTC
CDR3 protein: CASSQEGLAGWEQYF
D gene: TRBD2
J gene: TRBJ2-7
CDR3 length: 15
clone size: once
V gene: TRBV4-2

CDR3 DNA: TGTGCCACCAGTGATGGCCGGGGGGGCAAGGATACGCAGTATTTT
CDR3 protein: CATSDGRGGKDTQYF
D gene: TRBD2
J gene: TRBJ2-3
CDR3 length: 15
clone size: .
V gene: TRBV24-1

CDR3 DNA: TGTGCCAGCACCCGGGGACAGGGAGGGTACGAGCAGTACTTC
CDR3 protein: CASTRGQGGYEQYF
D gene: TRBD1
J gene: TRBJ2-7
CDR3 length: 14
clone size: .
V gene: TRBV27

CDR3 DNA: TGTGCCAGCAGTGACACCCTCGACTACGAGCAGTACTTC
CDR3 protein: CASSDTLDYEQYF
D gene: .
J gene: TRBJ2-7
CDR3 length: 13
clone size: .
V gene: TRBV5-6

CDR3 DNA: TGTGCCAGCAGTTACTCCCAGGGGGGCAATGAGCAGTTCTTC
CDR3 protein: CASSYSQGGNEQFF
D gene: .
J gene: TRBJ2-1
CDR3 length: 14
clone size: .
V gene: TRBV6-5

CDR3 DNA: TGTGCCAGCAGTTTCTGGCAGGGGAATGAAAAACTGTTTTTT
CDR3 protein: CASSFWQGNEKLFF
D gene: .
J gene: TRBJ1-4
CDR3 length: 14
clone size: .
V gene: TRBV27

CDR3 DNA: TGTGCCAGCGACTCGGACAGGGGGCGTGGGACCCAGTACTTC
CDR3 protein: CASDSDRGRGTQYF
D gene: TRBD1
J gene: TRBJ2-5
CDR3 length: 14
clone size: .
V gene: TRBV19

CDR3 DNA: TGTGCCAGCAGGCTCGACAGGGGTCGGGGTTACGAGCAGTACTTC
CDR3 protein: CASRLDRGRGYEQYF
D gene: TRBD1
J gene: TRBJ2-7
CDR3 length: 15
clone size: .
V gene: TRBV2

CDR3 DNA: TGCGCCAGCAGCCAGGGCACCGGGAACGGGAGGGGTACCTACGAGCAGTACTTC
CDR3 protein: CASSQGTGNGRGTYEQYF
D gene: TRBD2
J gene: TRBJ2-7
CDR3 length: 18
clone size: .
V gene: TRBV5-1

CDR3 DNA: TGTGCCAGCAGTTCCCCAGATGCCCACGAGCAGTACTTC
CDR3 protein: CASSSPDAHEQYF
D gene: .
J gene: TRBJ2-7
CDR3 length: 13
clone size: .
V gene: TRBV27

CDR3 DNA: TGTGCCAGCAGCTTAACAGGGGATGGCGAGCAGTACTTC
CDR3 protein: CASSLTGDGEQYF
D gene: TRBD1
J gene: TRBJ2-7
CDR3 length: 13
clone size: .
V gene: TRBV11-3

CDR3 DNA: TGTGCCAGCAGCTTGCCCCCCCAGAACGGGAGGGCCCTCAATGAGCAGTTCTTC
CDR3 protein: CASSLPPQNGRALNEQFF
D gene: TRBD2
J gene: TRBJ2-1
CDR3 length: 18
clone size: .
V gene: TRBV5-4

CDR3 DNA: TGTGCCAGCAGCCCCCCCGGGACTCAGTACTTC
CDR3 protein: CASSPPGTQYF
D gene: .
J gene: TRBJ2-7
CDR3 length: 11
clone size: .
V gene: TRBV11-2

CDR3 DNA: TGTGCCAGGGGAACGGCGGTGACAGGGGCACAAGGCGAGCAGTACTTC
CDR3 protein: CARGTAVTGAQGEQYF
D gene: TRBD1
J gene: TRBJ2-7
CDR3 length: 16
clone size: .
V gene: TRBV2

CDR3 DNA: TGTGCCAGCAGATACAGCTCAACTAATGAAAAACTGTTTTTT
CDR3 protein: CASRYSSTNEKLFF
D gene: .
J gene: TRBJ1-4
CDR3 length: 14
clone size: .
V gene: TRBV6-2/TRBV6-3

CDR3 DNA: TGTGCCAGCAGCCCATCCCCCGCGGGGGCCAGCTACTATGGCTACACCTTC
CDR3 protein: CASSPSPAGASYYGYTF
D gene: .
J gene: TRBJ1-2
CDR3 length: 17
clone size: few
V gene: TRBV7-2

CDR3 DNA: TGTGCCAGCAGGACAGGGTTACAACAAAATGAAAAACTGTTTTTT
CDR3 protein: CASRTGLQQNEKLFF
D gene: TRBD1
J gene: TRBJ1-4
CDR3 length: 15
clone size: .
V gene: TRBV2

CDR3 DNA: TGTGCCAGCAGCGCCTCCGGGGAGCTGTTTTTT
CDR3 protein: CASSASGELFF
D gene: .
J gene: TRBJ2-2
CDR3 length: 11
clone size: .
V gene: TRBV9

CDR3 DNA: TGTGCCAGCAGTTTCGGACAGGCTTCACCCCTCCACTTT
CDR3 protein: CASSFGQASPLHF
D gene: TRBD1
J gene: TRBJ1-6
CDR3 length: 13
clone size: few
V gene: TRBV27

CDR3 DNA: TGCAGTGCTAGTGCTGGACTAGCGTCCTACGAGCAGTACTTC
CDR3 protein: CSASAGLASYEQYF
D gene: TRBD2
J gene: TRBJ2-7
CDR3 length: 14
clone size: .
V gene: TRBV20-1

CDR3 DNA: TGTGCCAGCAGCTCGGGACTAGCGGGAGGAGGGGCCCAAACAGATACGCAGTATTTT
CDR3 protein: CASSSGLAGGGAQTDTQYF
D gene: TRBD2
J gene: TRBJ2-3
CDR3 length: 19
clone size: .
V gene: TRBV5-4

CDR3 DNA: TGTGCCAGCAGCCTACAGGGTCCCTCCGGCTACACCTTC
CDR3 protein: CASSLQGPSGYTF
D gene: .
J gene: TRBJ1-2
CDR3 length: 13
clone size: .
V gene: TRBV6-2/TRBV6-3

CDR3 DNA: TGTGCCAGTAGTATAGGGACAGATTACTATGGCTACACCTTC
CDR3 protein: CASSIGTDYYGYTF
D gene: .
J gene: TRBJ1-2
CDR3 length: 14
clone size: .
V gene: TRBV19

CDR3 DNA: TGTGCCAGCAGCGGGCAGGGGACGAAGGGTCAGCCCCAGCATTTT
CDR3 protein: CASSGQGTKGQPQHF
D gene: .
J gene: TRBJ1-5
CDR3 length: 15
clone size: .
V gene: TRBV6-5

CDR3 DNA: TGTGCCAGCAGTACACAGGGGGGGAATTCACCCCTCCACTTT
CDR3 protein: CASSTQGGNSPLHF
D gene: TRBD1
J gene: TRBJ1-6
CDR3 length: 14
clone size: .
V gene: TRBV6-5

CDR3 DNA: TGTGCCAGTAGTACCGCCGGGACAGGTTCCTATGGCTACACCTTC
CDR3 protein: CASSTAGTGSYGYTF
D gene: TRBD1
J gene: TRBJ1-2
CDR3 length: 15
clone size: .
V gene: TRBV19

CDR3 DNA: TGTGCCAGCTCACCGCCGGGACAGGACTCTGGGGCCAACGTCCTGACTTTC
CDR3 protein: CASSPPGQDSGANVLTF
D gene: TRBD1
J gene: TRBJ2-6
CDR3 length: 17
clone size: .
V gene: TRBV18

CDR3 DNA: TGTGCCAGCCTTAGATCAGGGACTGGAAACACCATATATTTT
CDR3 protein: CASLRSGTGNTIYF
D gene: .
J gene: TRBJ1-3
CDR3 length: 14
clone size: .
V gene: TRBV28

CDR3 DNA: TGTGCCAGCTCACCAATAGCTAGCGGGAGTTCTGAGCAGTTCTTC
CDR3 protein: CASSPIASGSSEQFF
D gene: TRBD2
J gene: TRBJ2-1
CDR3 length: 15
clone size: .
V gene: TRBV18